The 15 T cell receptor beta chains below all came from one sample that was sequenced in a study of cytomegalovirus exposure and HLA in healthy donors. Primers included in the PCR were 60 Vbeta and 13 Jbeta primers. TCRdb keeps only in-frame clones here, not all; method: immunoSEQ multiplex PCR. The table shows about 180,000 clones, with roughly 78% occurring only once. The sample comprised PBMCs. All receptors derive from a young woman in good health and CMV-seronegative.

The CDR3 DNA is TGTGCCAGCAGCGTAGCTCCGACGGGGGCAGATACGCAGTATTTT. Its translation: CASSVAPTGADTQYF. The chain has TRBV9 and TRBJ2-3; D perhaps matches TRBD2 (6 bases). The CDR3 totals 15 residues. With 0 bases removed from V and 4 bases from J, the gap between germline ends came to 12 bases. Germline V gene lookup returns CDR1 SGDLS and CDR2 YYNGEE.

This clone was detected only once. This chain connects TRBV29-1 to TRBJ1-2; D remains unclear. CDR3 size: 10 residues. V lost 4 bases, J lost 5 bases, and 5 bases lay in between. Germline assignment: CDR1 SQVTM and CDR2 ANQGSEA. The DNA of the CDR3 is TGCAGCGTTGGAGGGTATGGCTACACCTTC. Its translation: CSVGGYGYTF.

This chain joins TRBV9 and TRBJ1-2, with TRBD1 as a possible D gene (5 bases). The V end lost 0 bases, the J end lost 3 bases, and 9 bases lay between the germline ends. The CDR3 runs 14 residues. Per the germline V gene, CDR1 is SGDLS and CDR2 is YYNGEE. CDR3 in amino acids: CASSVGGGDYGYTF. CDR3 bases: TGTGCCAGCAGCGTAGGCGGAGGGGACTATGGCTACACCTTC.

The chain is built from TRBV4-3 and TRBJ2-2; maybe TRBD1 (5 bases). The CDR3 is made up of 15 amino acids. Germline CDR1 reads LGHNA; CDR2 reads YSLEER. Trimming took off 0 bases at V and 5 bases at J, with 10 bases between the two ends. The CDR3 DNA sequence: TGCGCCAGCAGCCAAGAGGCCAGGGCGACCGGGGAGCTGTTTTTT. Translation gives CASSQEARATGELFF.

The chain's CDR3 is CAWSEDGDTEAFF. The CDR3 nucleotides are TGTGCCTGGAGTGAAGACGGGGACACTGAAGCTTTCTTT. The chain is built from TRBV30 and TRBJ1-1; D remains ambiguous. The V gene's germline CDR1 is GTSNPN and CDR2 SVGIG (reference sequence). The CDR3 sequence is 13 residues long. V was trimmed by 1 base and J by 3 bases, leaving 9 bases between them.

The chain has TRBV4-1 and TRBJ1-6; tentatively, D is TRBD1 (5 bases). The CDR3 extends over 14 amino acids. Germline lookup yields CDR1 MGHRA and CDR2 YSYEKL. Trimming shortened V by 1 base and J by 7 bases, and 8 bases separated the two germline ends. The CDR3 nucleotides are TGCGCCAGCAGCCAAGTGCAGGGCAATTCACCCCTCCACTTT. Translating gives CASSQVQGNSPLHF.

J is TRBJ1-5 and V is TRBV10-3; D may be TRBD1 (5 bases). The V gene lost 2 bases and the J gene lost 7 bases, with 15 bases spanning the gap. Looked up from germline, CDR1 is ENHRY and CDR2 is SYGVKD. This CDR3 region has 15 residues. Here the CDR3 reads CAISETGAAGQPQHF. The CDR3 nucleotides are TGTGCCATCAGTGAGACTGGGGCAGCGGGACAGCCCCAGCATTTT.

Remarks on this clone: Other DNA sequences of this sample code for an identical CDR3. This rearrangement joins TRBV27 to TRBJ1-1; D perhaps matches TRBD1 (6 bases). The V end lost 3 bases, the J end lost 5 bases, and 7 bases lay between the germline ends. The CDR3 is 12 residues long. The germline V gene has CDR1 MNHEY and CDR2 SMNVEV (reference sequence). The DNA of the CDR3 is TGTGCCAGCAGTTTCAGGGGAACTGAAGCTTTCTTT. Its protein is CASSFRGTEAFF.

The V call is TRBV27, the J call TRBJ1-3, with D tentatively TRBD1 (6 bases). Germline CDR1 is MNHEY and CDR2 is SMNVEV (reference sequence). V was trimmed by 9 bases and J by 0 bases, leaving 12 bases between them. The CDR3 loop spans 14 amino acids. The CDR3 is CASLGASSGNTIYF. CDR3 nucleotide sequence: TGTGCCAGTTTGGGGGCTAGCTCTGGAAACACCATATATTTT.

This chain connects TRBV6-1 to TRBJ2-7, with D perhaps TRBD1 (5 bases). The germline gives CDR1 MNHNS, CDR2 SASEGT. Trimming took off 6 bases at V and 2 bases at J, with 14 bases between the two ends. This CDR3 is built from 14 residues. CDR3 protein: CASRGLQGPYEQYF. CDR3 bases: TGTGCCAGCAGAGGCCTCCAGGGTCCCTACGAGCAGTACTTC.

The chain is built from TRBV6-5 and TRBJ1-1; no clear D gene. Trimming stripped 1 base from V and 0 bases from J, with 3 bases between. Germline V gives CDR1 MNHEY, CDR2 SVGAGI. The CDR3 covers 13 residues. CDR3 loop: CASSYFVNTEAFF. CDR3 in DNA: TGTGCCAGCAGTTACTTCGTGAACACTGAAGCTTTCTTT.

CDR3 loop: CAWRTVGGSTGELFF. The CDR3 nucleotides are TGTGCCTGGAGGACCGTTGGCGGAAGCACCGGGGAGCTGTTTTTT. J is TRBJ2-2 and V is TRBV30; D gene uncertain. V gave up 3 bases and J gave up 4 bases, with 15 bases separating them. From germline, CDR1 is GTSNPN and CDR2 SVGIG (reference sequence). This CDR3 has 15 amino acids.

The chain links TRBV10-1 to TRBJ2-1; tentative D call: TRBD1 (6 bases). Per the germline V gene, CDR1 is WNHNN and CDR2 is SYGVQD (reference sequence). The CDR3 has 13 amino acids. Trimming took 0 bases from V and 12 from J, leaving 12 bases between them. Here the CDR3 reads CASSESDPQGQFF. The CDR3 DNA reads as TGCGCCAGCAGTGAGTCAGACCCACAGGGGCAGTTCTTC.

V and J are TRBV4-3 and TRBJ2-1; no definite D call. The germline V gene has CDR1 LGHNA and CDR2 YSLEER. Between the trimmed V and J ends, which lost 0 bases and 4 bases, there was a span of 10 bases. This CDR3 comprises 15 residues. CDR3 protein: CASSQEPTAYNEQFF. DNA for the CDR3: TGCGCCAGCAGCCAAGAGCCGACTGCTTACAATGAGCAGTTCTTC.

The V and J genes are TRBV10-2 and TRBJ2-7, with 11 bases aligning to TRBD1. Germline V lookup: CDR1 WSHSY, CDR2 SAAADI. The junction had 5 bases not matched to a gene; V was cut back by 4 bases and J by 0 bases. This CDR3 comprises 16 residues. CDR3 sequence (DNA): TGCGCCAGCAGTGGAGGGGACAGGGGGAGCTCCTACGAGCAGTACTTC. This gives the protein CASSGGDRGSSYEQYF.